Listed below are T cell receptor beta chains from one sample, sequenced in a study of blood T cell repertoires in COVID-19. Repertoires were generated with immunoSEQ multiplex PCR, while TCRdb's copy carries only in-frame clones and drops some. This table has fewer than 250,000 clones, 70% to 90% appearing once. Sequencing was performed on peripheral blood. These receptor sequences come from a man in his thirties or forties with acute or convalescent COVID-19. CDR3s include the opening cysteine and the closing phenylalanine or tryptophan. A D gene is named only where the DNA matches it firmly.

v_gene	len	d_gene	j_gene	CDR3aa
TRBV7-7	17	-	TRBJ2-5	CASSLLPPGGKAETQYF
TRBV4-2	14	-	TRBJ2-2	CASSQASNTGELFF
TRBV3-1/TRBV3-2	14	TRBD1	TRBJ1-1	CASSPQGMGTEAFF
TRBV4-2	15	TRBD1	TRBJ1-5	CASSQANQGEQPQHF
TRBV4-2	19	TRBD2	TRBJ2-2	CASSHGSKGWRGGEGELFF
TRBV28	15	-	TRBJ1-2	CASHQGGEGNYGYTF
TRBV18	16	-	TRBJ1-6	CASSPIPGHINSPLHF
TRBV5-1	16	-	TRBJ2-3	CASSLDRGSKTDTQYF
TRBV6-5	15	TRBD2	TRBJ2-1	CASSFQGGGYNEQFF
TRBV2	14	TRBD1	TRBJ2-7	CASNSGGFAYEQYF
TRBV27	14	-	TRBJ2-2	CASQTGLDTGELFF
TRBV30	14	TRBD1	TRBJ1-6	CAWSSGTGNSPLHF
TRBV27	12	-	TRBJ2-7	CASMSYSYEQYF
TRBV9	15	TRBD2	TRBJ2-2	CASSLSGGNTGELFF
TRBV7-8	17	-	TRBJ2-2	CASSLILSGSSYGELFF
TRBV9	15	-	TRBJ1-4	CASSSNTGSNEKLFF
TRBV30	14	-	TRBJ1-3	CAWSLGAPGNTIYF
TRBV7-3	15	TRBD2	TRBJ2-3	CASSFTSGRTDTQYF